This note documents a single T cell receptor beta chain sequence. It has no known antigen specificity. One base away there is no much larger clone; base qualities are not given. Sorted unstimulated T cells, along with proliferating T cells recovered from mixed lymphocyte reactions, underwent TCRbeta CDR3 sequencing. Fresh whole blood from fewer than 11 HLA-typed healthy donors was used as the source from which PBMCs were isolated. To map where alloreactive clones came from, unstimulated CD4+ regulatory T cells were FACS-sorted. The source of the sample is a study of siplizumab effects on memory and regulatory T cells (dated by TCRdb to between 2018 and 2021). Notes on the research overall: The effect of the anti-CD2 antibody siplizumab on alloreactive T-cell subsets was examined in allogeneic mixed lymphocyte reactions constructed from human PBMCs. Summary of the overall study and its limitations: Sequences below about 10^-5 frequency were poorly captured, so only a minor fraction of alloreactive clones could be mapped to unstimulated subsets. Unstimulated naive T cells appeared to be more diverse than memory T cells, and naive cells seemed to make a substantial contribution to the alloresponse. Whether proliferating Tregs from siplizumab cultures were suppressive was not functionally confirmed. Among mappable alloreactive CD4+ clones, the Treg-derived fraction averaged about 75% with siplizumab versus around 27% in control reactions. A naive or memory phenotype could not be assigned to roughly 80-97% of proliferating CD4+ or CD8+ clones. Siplizumab significantly reduced the cumulative frequency of alloreactive sequences traceable to unstimulated CD4+ memory T cells.

Libraries came from the immunoSEQ multiplex PCR assay. About 10^5 TCR templates per sample were assayed by the deep sequencing platform. Genomic DNA extracted from sorted T cells was used for TCRbeta CDR3 sequencing. Per the original workflow: Clonal analysis of TCRbeta CDR3 data was done in the R programming language. Alloreactive CD4+ and CD8+ clones were identified by comparing unstimulated samples to CFSE-low samples taken after the reaction. Regulatory or non-regulatory origin was assigned to alloreactive CD4+ clones by matching of sequences to sorted unstimulated Treg and non-Treg repertoires. TCRdb carries this immuneACCESS record with in-frame sequences only. Its versions omit some clonotypes, under half of them owing to an unresolved V gene in the studies checked, with the rest unexplained. That table gives V, J and clone size, and the DNA gave D and trimming. In all, the sample holds approximately 100,000 clones, and 92% of those were seen once. 0.65% to 0.8% of the sample rests with the top ten.

The sequence came from a human donor in good health. Specimen: Tregs sorted from blood.

The nucleotide sequence reads as follows: TGTGCCACGGAGGGTGCTAACTATGGCTACACCTTC. This translates into CATEGANYGYTF. The rearrangement joined TRBV6-1 to TRBJ1-2, with the D segment identity uncertain. Deletion took 10 bases off V and 0 bases off J, with a span of 9 bases between the germline ends. The CDR3, cysteine through phenylalanine, is 12 amino acids long. Kept here is only the CDR3 DNA, which spans 36 bases and is read in frame from base 1. As encoded in the germline V gene, CDR1 is MNHNS while CDR2 is SASEGT.